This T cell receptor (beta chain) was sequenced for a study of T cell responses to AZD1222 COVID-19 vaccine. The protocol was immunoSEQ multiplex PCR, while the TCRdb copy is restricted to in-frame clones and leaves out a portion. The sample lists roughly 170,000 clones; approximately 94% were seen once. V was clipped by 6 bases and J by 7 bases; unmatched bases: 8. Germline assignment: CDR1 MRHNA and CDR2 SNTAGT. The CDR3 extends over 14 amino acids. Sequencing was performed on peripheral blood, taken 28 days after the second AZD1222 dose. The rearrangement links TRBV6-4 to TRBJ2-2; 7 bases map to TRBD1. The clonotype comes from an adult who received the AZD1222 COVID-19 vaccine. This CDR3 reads CASRIQGSGGELFF. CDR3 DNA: TGTGCCAGCAGAATACAGGGGTCCGGCGGGGAGCTGTTTTTT.